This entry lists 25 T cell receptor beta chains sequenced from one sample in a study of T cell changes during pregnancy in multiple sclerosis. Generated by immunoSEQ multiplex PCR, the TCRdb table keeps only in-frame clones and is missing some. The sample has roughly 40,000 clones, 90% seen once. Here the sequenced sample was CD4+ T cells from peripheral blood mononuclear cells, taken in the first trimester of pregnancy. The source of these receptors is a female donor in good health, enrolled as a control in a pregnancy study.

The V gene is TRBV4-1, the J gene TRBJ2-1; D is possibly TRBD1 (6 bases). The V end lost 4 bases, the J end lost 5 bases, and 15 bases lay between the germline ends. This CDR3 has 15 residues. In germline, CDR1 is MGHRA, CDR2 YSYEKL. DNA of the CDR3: TGCGCCAGCAGCCTGTTGGGGGCCCTTGACAATGAGCAGTTCTTC. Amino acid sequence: CASSLLGALDNEQFF.

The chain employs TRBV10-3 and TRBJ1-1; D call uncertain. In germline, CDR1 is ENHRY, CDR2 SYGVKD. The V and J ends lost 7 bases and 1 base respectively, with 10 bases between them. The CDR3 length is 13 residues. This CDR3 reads CAIKKEENTEAFF. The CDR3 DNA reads TGTGCCATCAAGAAAGAGGAGAACACTGAAGCTTTCTTT.

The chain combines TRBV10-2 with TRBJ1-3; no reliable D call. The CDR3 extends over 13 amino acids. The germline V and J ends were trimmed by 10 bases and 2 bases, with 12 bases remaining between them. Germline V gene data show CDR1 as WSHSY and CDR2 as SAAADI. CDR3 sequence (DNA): TGCGCCACTCTTGCGGCGACTGGAAACACCATATATTTT. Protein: CATLAATGNTIYF.

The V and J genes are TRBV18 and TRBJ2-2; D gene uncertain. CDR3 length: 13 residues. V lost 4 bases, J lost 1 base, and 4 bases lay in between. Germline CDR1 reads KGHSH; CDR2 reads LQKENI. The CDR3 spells CASSLLNTGELFF. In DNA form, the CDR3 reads TGTGCCAGCTCACTACTGAACACCGGGGAGCTGTTTTTT.

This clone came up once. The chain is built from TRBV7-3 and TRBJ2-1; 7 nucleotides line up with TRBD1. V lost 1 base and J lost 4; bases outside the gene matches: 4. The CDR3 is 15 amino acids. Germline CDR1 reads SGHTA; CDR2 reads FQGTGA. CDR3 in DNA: TGTGCCAGCAGCTTAAGCCCGGGACAGTACAATGAGCAGTTCTTC. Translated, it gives CASSLSPGQYNEQFF.

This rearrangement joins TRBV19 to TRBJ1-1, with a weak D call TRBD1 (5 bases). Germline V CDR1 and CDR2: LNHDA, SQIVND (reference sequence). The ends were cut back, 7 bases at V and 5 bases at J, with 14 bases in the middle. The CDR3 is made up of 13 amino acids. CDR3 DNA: TGTGCCAGTAAACGTTCAGGGCGGACTGAAGCTTTCTTT. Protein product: CASKRSGRTEAFF.

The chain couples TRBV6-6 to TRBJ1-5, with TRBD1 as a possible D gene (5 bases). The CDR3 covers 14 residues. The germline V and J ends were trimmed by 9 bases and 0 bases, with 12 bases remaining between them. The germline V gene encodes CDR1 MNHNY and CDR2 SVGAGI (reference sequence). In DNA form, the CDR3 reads TGTGCCAGTGCAGGGCCCATTAGCAATCAGCCCCAGCATTTT. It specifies CASAGPISNQPQHF.

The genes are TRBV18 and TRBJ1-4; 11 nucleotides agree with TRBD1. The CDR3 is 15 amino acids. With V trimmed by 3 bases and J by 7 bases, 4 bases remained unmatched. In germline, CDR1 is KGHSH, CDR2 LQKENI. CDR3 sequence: CASSPQGQGGEKLFF. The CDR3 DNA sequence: TGTGCCAGCTCACCCCAGGGACAGGGGGGTGAAAAACTGTTTTTT.

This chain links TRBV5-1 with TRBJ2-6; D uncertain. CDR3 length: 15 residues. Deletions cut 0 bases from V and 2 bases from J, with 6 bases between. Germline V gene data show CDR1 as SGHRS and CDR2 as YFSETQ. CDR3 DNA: TGCGCCAGCAGCTTGGTTCTTGCTGGGGCCAACGTCCTGACTTTC. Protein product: CASSLVLAGANVLTF.

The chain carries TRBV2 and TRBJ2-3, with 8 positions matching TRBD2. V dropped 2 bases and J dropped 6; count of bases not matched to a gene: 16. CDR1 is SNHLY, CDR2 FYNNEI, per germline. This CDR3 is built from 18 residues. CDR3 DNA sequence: TGTGCCAGCAGTGAAATCGGTGTGGCGGGGGGCCACCAGGATACGCAGTATTTT. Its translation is CASSEIGVAGGHQDTQYF.

CDR3 loop: CASTQQWGQAGEQYF. The CDR3 region has the DNA TGTGCCAGCACCCAACAATGGGGACAGGCCGGGGAGCAGTACTTC. The rearrangement links TRBV6-5 to TRBJ2-7; 8 bases match TRBD1. Germline loops: CDR1 MNHEY, CDR2 SVGAGI. This CDR3 has 15 residues. With V trimmed by 7 bases and J by 7 bases, 15 bases remained unmatched.

The chain's CDR3 is CASSLGGSNQPQHF. DNA of the CDR3: TGTGCCAGCAGTCTCGGGGGTAGCAATCAGCCCCAGCATTTT. The J gene is TRBJ1-5, the V gene TRBV6-6; tentatively, D is TRBD1 (5 bases). V lost 5 bases, J lost 0 bases, and 8 bases lay in between. In germline, CDR1 is MNHNY, CDR2 SVGAGI (reference sequence). CDR3 length: 14 amino acids.

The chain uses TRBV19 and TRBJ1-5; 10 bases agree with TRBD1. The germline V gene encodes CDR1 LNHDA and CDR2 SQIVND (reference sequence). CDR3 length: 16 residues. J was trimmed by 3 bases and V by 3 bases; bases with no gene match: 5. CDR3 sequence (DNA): TGTGCCAGTAGTATGCGGGGGACAGGGGACAATCAGCCCCAGCATTTT. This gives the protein CASSMRGTGDNQPQHF.

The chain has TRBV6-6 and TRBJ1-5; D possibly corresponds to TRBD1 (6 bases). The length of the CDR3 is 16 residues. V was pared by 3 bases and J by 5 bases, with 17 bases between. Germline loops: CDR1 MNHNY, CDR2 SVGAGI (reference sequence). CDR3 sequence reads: CASSYRRGAGDQPQHF. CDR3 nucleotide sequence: TGTGCCAGCAGTTATCGGAGGGGGGCGGGGGATCAGCCCCAGCATTTT.

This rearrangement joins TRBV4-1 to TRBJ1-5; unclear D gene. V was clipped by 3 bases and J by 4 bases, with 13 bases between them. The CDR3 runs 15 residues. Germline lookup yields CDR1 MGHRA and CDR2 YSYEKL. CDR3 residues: CASSQGDQPNQPQHF. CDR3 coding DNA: TGCGCCAGCAGCCAGGGAGACCAGCCTAATCAGCCCCAGCATTTT.

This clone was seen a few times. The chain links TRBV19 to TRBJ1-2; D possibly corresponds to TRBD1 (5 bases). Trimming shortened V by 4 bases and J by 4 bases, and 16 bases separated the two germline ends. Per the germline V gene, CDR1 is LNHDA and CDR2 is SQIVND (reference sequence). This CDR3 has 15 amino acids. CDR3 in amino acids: CASSNQGRVGYGYTF. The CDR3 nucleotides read TGTGCCAGTAGTAACCAGGGCAGAGTCGGCTATGGCTACACCTTC.

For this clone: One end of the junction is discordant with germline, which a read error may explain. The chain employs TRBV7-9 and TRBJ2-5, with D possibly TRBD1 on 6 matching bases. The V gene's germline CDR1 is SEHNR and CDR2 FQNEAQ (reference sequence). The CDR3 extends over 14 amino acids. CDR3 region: CASSLAGTPSNGDF. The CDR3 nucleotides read TGTGCCAGCAGCCTCGCCGGGACACCCAGTAACGGGGACTTC.

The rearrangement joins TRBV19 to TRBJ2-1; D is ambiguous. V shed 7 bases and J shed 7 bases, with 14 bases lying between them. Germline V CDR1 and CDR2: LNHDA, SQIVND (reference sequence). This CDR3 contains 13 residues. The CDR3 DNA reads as TGTGCCAGTACCCAGGTTCGGTCTAATGAGCAGTTCTTC. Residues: CASTQVRSNEQFF.

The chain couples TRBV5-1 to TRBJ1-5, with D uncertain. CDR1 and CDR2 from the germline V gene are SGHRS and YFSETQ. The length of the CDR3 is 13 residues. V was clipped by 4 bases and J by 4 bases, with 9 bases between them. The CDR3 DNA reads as TGCGCCAGCAGCCCCGACGGGAATCAGCCCCAGCATTTT. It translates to CASSPDGNQPQHF. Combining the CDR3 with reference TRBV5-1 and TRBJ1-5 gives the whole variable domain KAGVTQTPRYLIKTRGQQVTLSCSPISGHRSVSWYQQTPGQGLQFLFEYFSETQRNKGNFPGRFSGRQFSNSRSEMNVSTLELGDSALYLCASSPDGNQPQHFGDGTRLSIL.

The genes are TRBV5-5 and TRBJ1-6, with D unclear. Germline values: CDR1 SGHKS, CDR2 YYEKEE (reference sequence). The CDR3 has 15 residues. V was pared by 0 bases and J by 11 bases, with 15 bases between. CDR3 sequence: CASSLVAGVGTPLHF. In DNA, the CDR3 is TGTGCCAGCAGCTTGGTGGCTGGGGTCGGGACACCCCTCCACTTT. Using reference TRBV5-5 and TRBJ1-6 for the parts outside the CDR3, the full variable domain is DAGVTQSPTHLIKTRGQQVTLRCSPISGHKSVSWYQQVLGQGPQFIFQYYEKEERGRGNFPDRFSARQFPNYSSELNVNALLLGDSALYLCASSLVAGVGTPLHFGNGTRLTVT.

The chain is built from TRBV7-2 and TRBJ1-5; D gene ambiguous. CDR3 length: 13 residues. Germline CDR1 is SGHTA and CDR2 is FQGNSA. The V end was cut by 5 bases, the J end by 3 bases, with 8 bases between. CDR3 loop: CASSPDYNQPQHF. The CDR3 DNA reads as TGTGCCAGCAGCCCAGACTACAATCAGCCCCAGCATTTT.

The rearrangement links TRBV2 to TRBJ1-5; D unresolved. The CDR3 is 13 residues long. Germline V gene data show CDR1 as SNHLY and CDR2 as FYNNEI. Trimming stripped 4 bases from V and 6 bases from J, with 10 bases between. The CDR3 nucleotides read TGTGCCAGCAGTGGAAGTCTGCGTCAGCCCCAGCATTTT. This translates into CASSGSLRQPQHF.

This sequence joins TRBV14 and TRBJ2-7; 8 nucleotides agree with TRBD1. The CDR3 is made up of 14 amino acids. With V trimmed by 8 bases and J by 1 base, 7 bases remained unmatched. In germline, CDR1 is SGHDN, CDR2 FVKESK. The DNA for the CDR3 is TGTGCCAGCTCCCGGACAGGGAGATCCTACGAGCAGTACTTC. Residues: CASSRTGRSYEQYF.

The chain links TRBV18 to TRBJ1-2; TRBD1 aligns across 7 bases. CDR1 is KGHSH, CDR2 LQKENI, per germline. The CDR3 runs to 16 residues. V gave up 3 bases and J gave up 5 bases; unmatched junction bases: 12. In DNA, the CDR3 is TGTGCCAGCTCACCCCAACGTAGGGGACAGCTATATGGCTACACCTTC. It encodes CASSPQRRGQLYGYTF.

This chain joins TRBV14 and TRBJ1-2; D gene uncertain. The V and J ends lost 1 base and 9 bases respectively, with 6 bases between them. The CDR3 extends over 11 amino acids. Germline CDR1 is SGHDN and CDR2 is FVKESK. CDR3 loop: CASSQGSRYTF. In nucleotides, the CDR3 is TGTGCCAGCAGCCAAGGCAGTCGCTACACCTTC. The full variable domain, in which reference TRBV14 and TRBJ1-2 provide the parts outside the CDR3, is EAGVTQFPSHSVIEKGQTVTLRCDPISGHDNLYWYRRVMGKEIKFLLHFVKESKQDESGMPNNRFLAERTGGTYSTLKVQPAELEDSGVYFCASSQGSRYTFGSGTRLTVV.